The 30 T cell receptor beta chains in this list originate from one sample, sequenced in a study of low-dose radiotherapy and immunotherapy resistance in tumors (dated by TCRdb to the early 2020s). To make first-strand cDNA, Superscript III was used along with a set of TRAV- and TRBV-specific primers so that both the TCRalpha and TCRbeta chains were covered. An approximately 19-cycle PCR with Phusion amplified the TCRs, pairing a constant-region primer with the adapter that was attached to the V primers. TCRdb reran the public reads through fastp at Q25 and MiXCR, keeping productive beta chains. Identical CDR3 proteins give one entry, which carries the most common genes and DNA. The sample profile shows around 20,000 distinct CDR3 sequences; around two thirds of them were found once. The top ten clones comprise roughly an eighth of the sample. All receptors come from a human donor with advanced metastatic prostate, ovarian, gallbladder or colorectal cancer (not recorded which). This table probably holds off-target reads from a library built for another chain.

The genes are TRBV28 and TRBJ1-6; D is unresolved. Germline assignment: CDR1 MDHEN and CDR2 SYDVKM. The CDR3 consists of 12 residues. The V end was cut by 6 bases, the J end by 8 bases, with 8 bases between. For the CDR3, the DNA is TGTGCCAGCAGGATAGACTATTCACCCCTCCACTTT. Residues: CASRIDYSPLHF.

This clonotype was seen a handful of times. The chain recombines TRBV28 with TRBJ2-5; TRBD2 matches 7 bases. The CDR3 has 16 amino acids. The germline V gene has CDR1 MDHEN and CDR2 SYDVKM. With V trimmed by 5 bases and J by 4 bases, 13 bases remained unmatched. The chain's CDR3 is CASSGGSGALGETQYF. The CDR3 nucleotides are TGTGCCAGCAGTGGGGGGAGCGGGGCGCTTGGAGAGACCCAGTACTTC.

This clonotype occurred once. The rearrangement links TRBV6-2 or TRBV6-3 to TRBJ2-7, with D possibly matching TRBD2 (5 bases). V gave up 5 bases and J gave up 4 bases, with 21 bases separating them. Germline CDR1 MNHEY, CDR2 SVGEGT. The CDR3 has 16 residues. The CDR3 DNA follows: TGTGCCAGCAGTGATTACCTACGGGATAATAGGTACGAGCAGTACTTC. This gives the protein CASSDYLRDNRYEQYF.

This chain connects TRBV20-1 to TRBJ2-1; 9 nucleotides align to TRBD1. The CDR3 contains 15 residues. CDR1 is DFQATT and CDR2 is SNEGSKA in the germline V gene (reference sequence). The ends lost 6 bases at V and 7 bases at J; junction bases unmatched: 13. The CDR3 region has the DNA TGCAGTGCCCACTATGGGGACAGGGTGCATAATGAGCAGTTCTTC. Translating it yields CSAHYGDRVHNEQFF.

The chain combines TRBV28 with TRBJ2-1, with D perhaps TRBD1 or TRBD2 (5 bases each). CDR3 length equals 13 residues. CDR1 is MDHEN, CDR2 SYDVKM, per germline. V was trimmed by 5 bases and J by 10 bases, leaving 15 bases between them. The CDR3 nucleotides read TGTGCCAGCAGTCTAGGGGACCGAACCGAGCAGTTCTTC. Translated, it gives CASSLGDRTEQFF.

The rearrangement uses TRBV5-1 and TRBJ1-1; 7 bases match TRBD1. Germline CDR1 is SGHRS and CDR2 is YFSETQ. The CDR3 has 14 amino acids. V dropped 4 bases and J dropped 3; count of bases not matched to a gene: 6. The CDR3 spells CASSPTGRDTEAFF. CDR3 DNA sequence: TGCGCCAGCAGCCCGACAGGGCGGGACACTGAAGCTTTCTTT. Using reference TRBV5-1 and TRBJ1-1 for the parts outside the CDR3, the full variable domain is KAGVTQTPRYLIKTRGQQVTLSCSPISGHRSVSWYQQTPGQGLQFLFEYFSETQRNKGNFPGRFSGRQFSNSRSEMNVSTLELGDSALYLCASSPTGRDTEAFFGQGTRLTVV.

V and J are TRBV7-6 and TRBJ1-2; no clear D. Germline V gives CDR1 SGHVS, CDR2 FNYEAQ. Trimming pared 1 base from V and 8 bases from J, leaving 11 bases between. The CDR3 is made up of 13 amino acids. CDR3 nucleotide sequence: TGTGCCAGCAGCTTAGAAGGGTACCGGGGCTACACCTTC. Amino acids: CASSLEGYRGYTF.

The gene calls are TRBV3-1 and TRBJ1-2; the match to TRBD1 covers 12 bases. V shed 4 bases, J shed 6 bases, and the junction held 9 bases outside the gene matches. CDR3 length: 16 residues. The V gene's germline CDR1 is LGHDT and CDR2 YNNKEL (reference sequence). The CDR3 nucleotides are TGTGCCAGCAGCCGACAAGGGGGACAGGGGGCAAATGGCTACACCTTC. It encodes CASSRQGGQGANGYTF.

The chain joins TRBV7-2 to TRBJ1-4, with a tentative D call TRBD1 (5 bases). The CDR3 is 13 amino acids. The germline CDR1 and CDR2 sequences are SGHTA and FQGNSA. Deletions cut 5 bases from V and 7 bases from J, with 11 bases between. This CDR3 reads CASSRGFREKLFF. In DNA, the CDR3 is TGTGCCAGCAGCCGGGGGTTCCGTGAAAAACTGTTTTTT.

V usage is TRBV6-2 or TRBV6-3 and J usage is TRBJ2-4; D unclear. Trimming pared 6 bases from V and 8 bases from J, leaving 17 bases between. This CDR3 is 14 amino acids long. Germline loops: CDR1 MNHEY, CDR2 SVGEGT. The CDR3 sequence: CASSETAPGHIQYF. The CDR3 region has the DNA TGTGCCAGCAGCGAAACGGCCCCTGGGCACATTCAGTACTTC.

This chain connects TRBV18 to TRBJ1-1; the D gene is possibly TRBD1 (6 bases). The germline V gene has CDR1 KGHSH and CDR2 LQKENI. V shed 8 bases and J shed 0 bases, with 10 bases lying between them. This CDR3 region has 13 residues. CDR3 bases: TGTGCCAGCCGAGGACAGCTGAACACTGAAGCTTTCTTT. The encoded protein is CASRGQLNTEAFF.

This clonotype has only a few counts. This chain connects TRBV6-1 to TRBJ2-7, with D possibly matching TRBD2 (5 bases). The ends were cut back, 4 bases at V and 2 bases at J, with 12 bases in the middle. This CDR3 comprises 14 residues. Germline V gene sequence: CDR1 MNHNS, CDR2 SASEGT. CDR3 sequence reads: CASSVAAETYEQYF. CDR3 coding DNA: TGTGCCAGCAGTGTCGCAGCGGAAACCTACGAGCAGTACTTC.

The rearrangement joins TRBV11-2 to TRBJ2-7; D gene ambiguous. The CDR3 runs 12 residues. Germline V lookup: CDR1 SGHAT, CDR2 FQNNGV. V dropped 5 bases and J dropped 2 bases, with 7 bases sitting between them. CDR3 amino acids: CASSPAPYEQYF. The CDR3 DNA reads as TGTGCCAGCAGCCCTGCCCCCTACGAGCAGTACTTC.

The genes are TRBV28 and TRBJ1-4; D ambiguous. Germline V gene lookup returns CDR1 MDHEN and CDR2 SYDVKM. V shed 11 bases and J shed 6 bases, with 13 bases lying between them. This CDR3 is 12 amino acids long. This CDR3 reads CASRQTYEKLFF. In DNA form, the CDR3 reads TGTGCCTCCCGGCAGACCTATGAAAAACTGTTTTTT.

The genes are TRBV11-2 and TRBJ2-5; D is unresolved. Germline CDR1 and CDR2: SGHAT and FQNNGV. The length of the CDR3 is 12 residues. Trimming removed 2 bases from V and 5 bases from J, with 6 bases in between. DNA of the CDR3: TGTGCCAGCAGCTTATTTCTGGAGACCCAGTACTTC. This sequence encodes CASSLFLETQYF.

In its sample, this clonotype was seen a few times. The rearrangement joins TRBV28 to TRBJ1-2; TRBD1 agrees at 7 bases. The CDR3 has 14 amino acids. CDR1 and CDR2 (germline): MDHEN, SYDVKM. The junction had 2 bases not matched to a gene; V was cut back by 4 bases and J by 0 bases. This CDR3 reads CASSSGQANYGYTF. CDR3 DNA: TGTGCCAGCAGTTCAGGACAGGCTAACTATGGCTACACCTTC.

This clonotype was picked up one time. This chain joins TRBV3-1 and TRBJ2-3; D ambiguous. Trimming removed 1 base at V and 0 bases at J, with 11 bases between. CDR3 length: 16 amino acids. Germline CDR1 and CDR2: LGHDT and YNNKEL (reference sequence). The CDR3 loop reads CASSQGVGPSTDTQYF. Written as DNA, the CDR3 is TGTGCCAGCAGCCAAGGAGTGGGCCCAAGCACAGATACGCAGTATTTT.

The chain employs TRBV5-6 and TRBJ1-2; D is unclear. Trimming shortened V by 0 bases and J by 4 bases, and 10 bases separated the two germline ends. CDR1 SGHDT and CDR2 YYEEEE come from the germline V gene. This CDR3 has 14 amino acids. The CDR3 is CASSLAPGTYGYTF. The CDR3 DNA is TGTGCCAGCAGCTTGGCCCCGGGCACCTATGGCTACACCTTC.

The chain combines TRBV4-2 with TRBJ2-7, with 11 bases identical to TRBD2. With 1 base clipped from V and 0 bases from J, the junction kept 8 bases outside the gene matches. This CDR3 spans 18 amino acids. Germline CDR1 reads LGHNA; CDR2 reads YNFKEQ. In nucleotides, the CDR3 is TGTGCCAGCAGCCAAGCGGAGACTAGCGGGATAGGCTCCTACGAGCAGTACTTC. The encoded protein is CASSQAETSGIGSYEQYF.

The chain is built from TRBV19 and TRBJ2-5; D is uncertain. Germline V gene data show CDR1 as LNHDA and CDR2 as SQIVND (reference sequence). Trimming stripped 4 bases from V and 4 bases from J, with 10 bases between. The CDR3 length is 13 residues. The chain's CDR3 is CASSKGLGETQYF. The CDR3 coding sequence is TGTGCCAGTAGTAAAGGCTTGGGAGAGACCCAGTACTTC.

The chain couples TRBV20-1 to TRBJ2-1; no firm D call. CDR3 length: 17 residues. Germline V gene sequence: CDR1 DFQATT, CDR2 SNEGSKA (reference sequence). The V end lost 0 bases, the J end lost 8 bases, and 23 bases lay between the germline ends. The CDR3 DNA reads as TGCAGTGCTAGAGATGCCTCGACTCACCCACCTTACTATGAGCAGTTCTTC. Translated, it gives CSARDASTHPPYYEQFF.

The rearrangement joins TRBV18 to TRBJ2-1; 13 bases match TRBD2. This CDR3 is built from 19 residues. J gave up 6 bases and V 3 bases, and 14 bases lay outside the gene matches. CDR1 is KGHSH, CDR2 LQKENI, per germline. This CDR3 reads CASSPSGTSGTDLLNEQFF. CDR3 bases: TGTGCCAGCTCACCGTCCGGGACTAGCGGGACCGACCTACTCAATGAGCAGTTCTTC.

The sample holds one count of this clonotype. V and J are TRBV28 and TRBJ2-2; D perhaps matches TRBD1 (6 bases). The ends were cut back, 10 bases at V and 0 bases at J, with 9 bases in the middle. This CDR3 is 13 amino acids long. CDR1 is MDHEN, CDR2 SYDVKM, per germline. This CDR3 reads CAIGTSNTGELFF. The CDR3 DNA reads TGTGCCATTGGGACATCGAACACCGGGGAGCTGTTTTTT.

V gene TRBV7-9 combines with J gene TRBJ2-3, with 10 bases fitting TRBD2. Germline CDR1 reads SEHNR; CDR2 reads FQNEAQ (reference sequence). Germline trimming cut 3 bases from V and 7 bases from J; bases unmatched to any gene: 16. This CDR3 region has 18 residues. In DNA, the CDR3 is TGTGCCAGCAGCTTCAACCCCTTGCGAGCGGGAGGGCCAAATACGCAGTATTTT. Protein product: CASSFNPLRAGGPNTQYF.

The chain employs TRBV7-2 and TRBJ2-1; 9 bases are a match to TRBD2. The J segment lost 2 bases and the V segment lost 2 bases, leaving 4 bases of the junction unmatched. Per germline, CDR1 SGHTA and CDR2 FQGNSA. The CDR3 is made up of 16 amino acids. The CDR3 DNA reads TGTGCCAGCAGCTTAACGCGACTAGCGGCCTACAATGAGCAGTTCTTC. Translating gives CASSLTRLAAYNEQFF.

V and J are TRBV7-8 and TRBJ2-5, with TRBD2 matching 11 bases. J lost 5 bases, V lost 1 base, and 18 bases had no gene match. The CDR3 is 20 amino acids. Germline values: CDR1 SGHVS, CDR2 FQNEAQ. The CDR3 region has the DNA TGTGCCAGCAGCTTAGAGGTCCCTGGGGGACTAGCGGCCTCGCGGGAGACCCAGTACTTC. It translates to CASSLEVPGGLAASRETQYF.

The chain employs TRBV5-3 and TRBJ2-2, with TRBD1 matching over 10 bases. TRBV5-3 is noted as an ORF with a role that remains uncertain. CDR3 length: 15 residues. V dropped 8 bases and J dropped 6; count of bases not matched to a gene: 10. CDR3 nucleotide sequence: TGTGCCAGCAGCCACGGGACAGGGGTCCCCGGGGAGCTGTTTTTT. Protein: CASSHGTGVPGELFF.

This clonotype was seen only a few times. The rearrangement links TRBV12-3 or TRBV12-4 to TRBJ2-1; D remains unclear. There are 12 residues in the CDR3. Trimming cost V 5 bases and J 4 bases, with 6 bases left between them. The CDR3 sequence is CASSLAYNEQFF. The CDR3 DNA sequence: TGTGCCAGCAGTCTCGCTTACAATGAGCAGTTCTTC.

This clonotype came up once. The rearrangement joins TRBV7-2 to TRBJ2-3; D not certain. Deletions cut 3 bases from V and 4 bases from J, with 8 bases between. CDR3 size: 13 residues. CDR1 and CDR2 from the germline V gene are SGHTA and FQGNSA. The CDR3 bases are TGTGCCAGCAGCTTGAGCCGTTCAGATACGCAGTATTTT. Encoded protein: CASSLSRSDTQYF.

V gene TRBV6-8 combines with J gene TRBJ2-7, with D possibly matching TRBD1 (5 bases). The V end was cut by 8 bases, the J end by 3 bases, with 32 bases between. Per germline, CDR1 MNHGY and CDR2 SAAAGT. This CDR3 is built from 19 residues. The CDR3 DNA reads as TGTGCCAGCTCCTCCGCAGAAGGACATAAATGGTTAAGGAACTACGAGCAGTACTTC. It translates to CASSSAEGHKWLRNYEQYF.